The present T cell receptor beta chain was sequenced within a study of T cell changes during pregnancy in multiple sclerosis. Only in-frame clones appear in the TCRdb table, and some are missing; sequencing was by immunoSEQ multiplex PCR. The table has approximately 39,000 clones, around 93% seen once. Germline CDR1 is SGHRS and CDR2 is YFSETQ. Trimming at V came to 4 bases and at J to 6 bases, leaving 9 bases not matched to a gene. This CDR3 spans 14 amino acids. The material was CD4+ T cells from peripheral blood mononuclear cells, obtained in the second trimester of pregnancy. This sequence was found in a female donor with multiple sclerosis, enrolled in a pregnancy study. This chain connects TRBV5-1 to TRBJ1-2; 7 positions agree with TRBD1. The CDR3 spells CASSHRTGSDGYTF. As DNA, the CDR3 is TGCGCCAGCAGCCACAGGACAGGCAGCGATGGCTACACCTTC.